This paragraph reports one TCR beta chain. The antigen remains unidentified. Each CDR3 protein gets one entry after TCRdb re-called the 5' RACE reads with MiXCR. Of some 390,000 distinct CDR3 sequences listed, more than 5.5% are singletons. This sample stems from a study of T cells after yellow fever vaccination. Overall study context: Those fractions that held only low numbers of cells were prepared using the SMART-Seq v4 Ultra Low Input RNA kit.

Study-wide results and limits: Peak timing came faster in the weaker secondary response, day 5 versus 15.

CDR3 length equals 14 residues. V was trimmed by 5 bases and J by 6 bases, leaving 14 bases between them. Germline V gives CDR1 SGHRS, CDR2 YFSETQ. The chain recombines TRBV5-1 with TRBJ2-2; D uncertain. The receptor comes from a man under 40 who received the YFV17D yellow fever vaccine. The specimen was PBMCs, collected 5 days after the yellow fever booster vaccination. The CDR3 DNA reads TGCGCCAGCAGGTATCTCGAGGTCTCCGGGGAGCTGTTTTTT. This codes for CASRYLEVSGELFF.